This is a list of T cell receptor beta chains from one sample in a study of spatial heterogeneity in lung cancer. In TCRdb, the 5' RACE reads were re-called with MiXCR into one record per CDR3 protein. This table holds 17,000 or so distinct CDR3 sequences, about 22% found once. The sequencing used PBMCs, collected at surgery. These receptors were taken from a female donor with early-stage non-small cell lung cancer. Both conserved end residues are part of each CDR3. Each record gives: V gene, clone size, D gene, J gene, CDR3 DNA, CDR3 protein. The D gene is left open where the match is weak. Size is stated for part of the rows, as once, few or many counts, or as a class when the clone is expanded.

>TRBV28|many|TRBD1|TRBJ1-2
TGTGCCAGCAGTTTCGCCAGGGGGCTTGGCTACACCTTC
CASSFARGLGYTF
>TRBV5-6|.|TRBD1|TRBJ1-1
TGTGCCAGCAGCGGCCCGACAGGGAAGACTGAAGCTTTCTTT
CASSGPTGKTEAFF
>TRBV14|.|.|TRBJ2-7
TGTGCCAGCAGTAGACTAGAGAGCTCCTACGAGCAGTACTTC
CASSRLESSYEQYF
>TRBV5-6|many|.|TRBJ2-5
TGTGCCAGCAGCTTCTTCACTCAGGCTGCGCAAGAGACCCAGTACTTC
CASSFFTQAAQETQYF
>TRBV19|.|TRBD1|TRBJ2-3
TGTGCCAGTAGTATGGGACAGGGTGGAGATACGCAGTATTTT
CASSMGQGGDTQYF
>TRBV5-1|.|.|TRBJ1-2
TGCGCCAGCAGCTTAGGGGACAACTATGGCTACACCTTC
CASSLGDNYGYTF
>TRBV6-1|many|TRBD2|TRBJ2-7
TGTGCCAGCAGTGAAGCGGGACTAGCGGGACGCGAGCAGTACTTC
CASSEAGLAGREQYF
>TRBV7-8|many|.|TRBJ2-1
TGTGCCAGCAGTTTCCGGTGGGGTGAGCAGTTCTTC
CASSFRWGEQFF
>TRBV28|.|.|TRBJ2-7
TGTGCCAGCAGTTTTTTGGACGGGAATTCCTACGAGCAGTACTTC
CASSFLDGNSYEQYF
>TRBV6-7|.|.|TRBJ2-4
TGTGCCAGCAGTTGTTGCAGTGGGGATCGAGCCAAAAACATTCAGTACTTC
CASSCCSGDRAKNIQYF
>TRBV28|many|TRBD2|TRBJ2-5
TGTGCCAGCAGTCTCCAATCAGGACTAGCGGGAGGGCGGGAGACCCAGTACTTC
CASSLQSGLAGGRETQYF
>TRBV6-1|many|TRBD1|TRBJ2-4
TGTGCCAGCAGTGACGCCCCGACAGGGTTAGGGAACATTCAGTACTTC
CASSDAPTGLGNIQYF
>TRBV30|many|.|TRBJ1-5
TGTGCCTGGAGTGTACATATGTTCAATCAGCCCCAGCATTTT
CAWSVHMFNQPQHF
>TRBV4-3|many|TRBD1|TRBJ2-7
TGCGCCAGCAGCCGAACTCCCGGACAGGGTTTGTTAGAGCAGTACTTC
CASSRTPGQGLLEQYF
>TRBV28|medium-sized|TRBD2|TRBJ2-3
TGTGCCAGCAGTTCGGGGACTAGCGGGATCCCCGCTAGCACAGATACGCAGTATTTT
CASSSGTSGIPASTDTQYF
>TRBV19|many|.|TRBJ2-7
TGTGCCAGTAGTATGTTCGGAACGACCTACGAGCAGTACTTC
CASSMFGTTYEQYF
>TRBV12-3/TRBV12-4|many|TRBD2|TRBJ2-5
TGTGCCAGCAGTTCCAGGGGAGGCGGCCGAGCGGGAGATTTGGAGACCCAGTACTTC
CASSSRGGGRAGDLETQYF
>TRBV6-2/TRBV6-3|medium-sized|TRBD2|TRBJ2-1
TGTGCCAGCAGATCCGGGACTAGCGGGAGGCGTTACAATGAGCAGTTCTTC
CASRSGTSGRRYNEQFF
>TRBV7-2|medium-sized|.|TRBJ1-2
TGTGCCAGCAGCTTAGCGCTAGGGGATGGCTACACCTTC
CASSLALGDGYTF
>TRBV5-1|medium-sized|.|TRBJ2-1
TGCGCCAGCAGCTTGCTACCCGGTGAGCAGTTCTTC
CASSLLPGEQFF
>TRBV3-1|many|.|TRBJ1-1
TGTGCCAGCAGCCAAGGGCTATGGGGAAAGAACACTGAAGCTTTCTTT
CASSQGLWGKNTEAFF
>TRBV6-1|.|.|TRBJ1-6
TGTGCCAGCAACATTGGGTCACCCCTCCACTTT
CASNIGSPLHF
>TRBV6-6|.|.|TRBJ2-3
TGTGCCAGCAGTAGACAGTCAGATACGCAGTATTTT
CASSRQSDTQYF
>TRBV28|few|TRBD1|TRBJ1-2
TGTGCCATCGACGCTGGACAGGACATATATGGCTACACCTTC
CAIDAGQDIYGYTF
>TRBV6-5|medium-sized|.|TRBJ1-2
TGTGCCAGCAGGGGAGAGGCCATCTATGGCTACACCTTC
CASRGEAIYGYTF
>TRBV7-9|many|TRBD1|TRBJ1-1
TGTGCCAGCAGCTTTGTTGGGACAGCCGTTGAAGCTTTCTTT
CASSFVGTAVEAFF
>TRBV6-5|.|.|TRBJ2-6
TGTGCCAGCAGTTACAGCTCTGGGGCCAACGTCCTGACTTTC
CASSYSSGANVLTF
>TRBV9|many|TRBD2|TRBJ2-1
TGTGCCAGCAGTCGGGGGCTAGCGGGAGTGATAGGTGAGCAGTTCTTC
CASSRGLAGVIGEQFF
>TRBV20-1|.|TRBD2|TRBJ2-6
TGCAGTGCTCCCGGGGGGACTGGGGCCAACGTCCTGACTTTC
CSAPGGTGANVLTF